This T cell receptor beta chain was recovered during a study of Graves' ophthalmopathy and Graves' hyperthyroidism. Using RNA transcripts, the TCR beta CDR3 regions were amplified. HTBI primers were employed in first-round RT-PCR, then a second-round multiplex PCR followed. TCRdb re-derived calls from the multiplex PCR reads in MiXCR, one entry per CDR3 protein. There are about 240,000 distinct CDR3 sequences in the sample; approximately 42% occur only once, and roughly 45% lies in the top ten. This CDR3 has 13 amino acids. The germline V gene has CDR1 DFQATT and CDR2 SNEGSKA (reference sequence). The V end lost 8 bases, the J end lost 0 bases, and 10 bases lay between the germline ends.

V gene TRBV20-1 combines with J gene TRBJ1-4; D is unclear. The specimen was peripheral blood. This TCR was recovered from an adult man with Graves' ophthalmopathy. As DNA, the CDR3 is TGCAGTCTCAAACGTGCAACTAATGAAAAACTGTTTTTT. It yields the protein CSLKRATNEKLFF.